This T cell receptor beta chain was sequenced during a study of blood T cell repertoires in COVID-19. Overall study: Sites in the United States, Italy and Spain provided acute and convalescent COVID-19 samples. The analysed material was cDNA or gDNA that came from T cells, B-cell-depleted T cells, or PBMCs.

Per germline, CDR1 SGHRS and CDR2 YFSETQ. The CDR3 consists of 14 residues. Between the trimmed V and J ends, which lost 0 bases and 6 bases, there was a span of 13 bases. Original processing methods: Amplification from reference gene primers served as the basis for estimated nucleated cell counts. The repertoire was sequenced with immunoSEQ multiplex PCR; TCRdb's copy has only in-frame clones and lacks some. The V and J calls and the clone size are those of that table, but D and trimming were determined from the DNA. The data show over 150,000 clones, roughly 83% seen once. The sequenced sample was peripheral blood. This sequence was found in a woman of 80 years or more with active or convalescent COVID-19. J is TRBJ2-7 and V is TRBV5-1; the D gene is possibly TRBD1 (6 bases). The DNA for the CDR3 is TGCGCCAGCAGCTTGGATGATAGGGGGAGCGAGCAGTACTTC. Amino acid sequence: CASSLDDRGSEQYF.